These T cell receptor beta chains were read from a single sample in a study of read filtering for tumor transcriptome and immune sequencing. TCRdb analysed the reads with MiXCR anew, one entry per CDR3 protein. The sample consists of about 48,000 distinct CDR3 sequences, 15% to 20% of them appearing once. Sequencing was carried out using a population of CD138-negative cells sorted from bone marrow. The receptor source for this set is a donor at least 40 years old with multiple myeloma. The CDR3 runs from the conserved cysteine through the conserved F or W. The D gene is left open where the match is weak. Expanded clones get a size class; other rows say once, few or many, or leave the size out.

abundance | j_gene | v_gene | len | d_gene | CDR3nt | CDR3aa
many | TRBJ2-5 | TRBV29-1 | 11 | - | TGCAGCGTTGAGGGGGGAGAGACCCAGTACTTC | CSVEGGETQYF
few | TRBJ2-4 | TRBV30 | 13 | - | TGTGCCTGGATGGGAGCAGGTCGAAACATTCAGTACTTC | CAWMGAGRNIQYF
many | TRBJ2-1 | TRBV20-1 | 18 | TRBD2 | TGCAGTGCTAGAGATAGACTAGCGGGTAAGAGCTCCTACAATGAGCAGTTCTTC | CSARDRLAGKSSYNEQFF
many | TRBJ1-1 | TRBV29-1 | 12 | - | TGCAGCGTCCTAAAGGACACCTCTGAAGCTTTCTTT | CSVLKDTSEAFF
- | TRBJ1-4 | TRBV2 | 14 | TRBD1 | TGTGCCAGCAGGGCCGGGACAGCTCATGAAAAACTGTTTTTT | CASRAGTAHEKLFF
few | TRBJ2-5 | TRBV21-1 | 17 | - | TGTGCCAGCGGCAAAAACGAGGGACTAGCGGGACAAGAGACCCAGTACTTC | CASGKNEGLAGQETQYF
many | TRBJ2-2 | TRBV4-1 | 16 | TRBD1 | TGCGCCAGCAGGAAACAGGGGTTCAGGGAGTCCGGGGAGCTGTTTTTT | CASRKQGFRESGELFF
many | TRBJ1-1 | TRBV10-3 | 16 | - | TGTGCCATCAGTGAGTCGAAGGAGACCTTGAACACTGAAGCTTTCTTT | CAISESKETLNTEAFF
many | TRBJ2-1 | TRBV20-1 | 15 | TRBD2 | TGCAGTGCTAGGAGGCCCAGCGGGAGTGGAAATGAGCAGTTCTTC | CSARRPSGSGNEQFF
many | TRBJ2-5 | TRBV5-1 | 16 | TRBD1 | TGCGCCAGCAGCCTGGGGACAGGGGGCGCCGAGGAGACCCAGTACTTC | CASSLGTGGAEETQYF
medium-sized | TRBJ2-1 | TRBV12-3/TRBV12-4 | 14 | - | TGTGCCAGCAGCCACGCCAGCTCCTACAATGAGCAGTTCTTC | CASSHASSYNEQFF
few | TRBJ2-1 | TRBV4-2 | 15 | - | TGTGCCAGCAGCCAAGAGAGTGGTAGGTACAATGAGCAGTTCTTC | CASSQESGRYNEQFF
many | TRBJ1-1 | TRBV28 | 12 | - | TGTGCCAGCAGTTTACCGGGGGGTGAAGCTTTCTTT | CASSLPGGEAFF
many | TRBJ1-5 | TRBV20-1 | 15 | TRBD1 | TGCAGTGCTACACCGAGACAGGGTAGTTTACAGCCCCAGCATTTT | CSATPRQGSLQPQHF
many | TRBJ1-2 | TRBV20-1 | 11 | - | TGCAGTCCAAGGACAGATCAACGCTACACCTTC | CSPRTDQRYTF
many | TRBJ2-5 | TRBV20-1 | 14 | TRBD2 | TGCAGTGCTAGTAGCGGGGGCGTACGAGAGACCCAGTACTTC | CSASSGGVRETQYF
- | TRBJ2-1 | TRBV15 | 13 | - | TGTGCCACCAGCAGAGATTCAGACAATGATCAGTTCTTC | CATSRDSDNDQFF